Listed below are T cell receptor beta chains from one sample, sequenced in a study of blood T cell repertoires in COVID-19. TCRdb's table, derived via immunoSEQ multiplex PCR, lists solely in-frame clones and lacks some. The sample holds 150,000 to 200,000 clones, approximately 85% seen once. Source material: peripheral blood. Source of these receptors: a man aged 55 to 70 who had recovered from COVID-19. Both conserved end residues are part of each CDR3. A D gene is named only where the DNA matches it firmly. Size is stated for part of the rows, as once, few or many counts, or as a class when the clone is expanded.

clone_size,v_call,j_call,d_call,cdr3_aa,cdr3_nt
NA,TRBV19,TRBJ2-4,TRBD2,CASSPPGSSGGLAKNIQYF,TGTGCCAGTAGTCCCCCCGGTTCTAGCGGGGGGTTAGCCAAAAACATTCAGTACTTC
NA,TRBV7-9,TRBJ2-3,TRBD2,CASSLRGEGDTQYF,TGTGCCAGCAGCTTACGGGGGGAGGGAGATACGCAGTATTTT
NA,TRBV12-5,TRBJ2-3,TRBD1,CASATPDRVHPDTQYF,TGTGCTAGTGCTACTCCGGACAGGGTCCACCCAGATACGCAGTATTTT
NA,TRBV9,TRBJ1-1,TRBD1,CASSVSRTGGSVEAFF,TGTGCCAGCAGCGTCTCTCGGACAGGGGGTTCTGTTGAAGCTTTCTTT
NA,TRBV5-3,TRBJ1-2,NA,CARLRRAYGYTF,TGTGCCAGACTTCGGCGGGCTTATGGCTACACCTTC
NA,TRBV6-2/TRBV6-3,TRBJ1-1,NA,CASSYSDTDAFF,TGTGCCAGCAGTTACTCGGACACGGACGCTTTCTTT
NA,TRBV19,TRBJ2-1,NA,CASSSIGQPDSYNEQFF,TGTGCCAGTAGTAGTATCGGACAGCCGGACTCCTACAATGAGCAGTTCTTC
NA,TRBV13,TRBJ2-7,TRBD2,CASSLGASGGYEQYF,TGTGCCAGCAGCTTGGGGGCTAGCGGGGGTTACGAGCAGTACTTC
NA,TRBV2,TRBJ1-1,TRBD1,CASSFGQGAAEAFF,TGTGCCAGCAGTTTTGGACAGGGGGCCGCTGAAGCTTTCTTT
NA,TRBV5-6,TRBJ1-6,TRBD1,CASSLTGGNSPLHF,TGTGCCAGCAGCTTAACAGGGGGTAATTCACCCCTCCACTTT
NA,TRBV19,TRBJ2-7,NA,CASSPTGSSYEQYF,TGTGCCAGTAGTCCCACAGGGAGCTCCTACGAGCAGTACTTC
NA,TRBV24-1,TRBJ2-1,NA,CATSDNLAETLNEQFF,TGTGCCACCAGTGACAATTTAGCGGAGACCCTCAATGAGCAGTTCTTC
NA,TRBV7-2,TRBJ1-4,NA,CASSPPGGTYEKLFF,TGTGCCAGCAGCCCCCCCGGCGGGACCTATGAAAAACTGTTTTTT
NA,TRBV6-5,TRBJ1-5,TRBD1,CASSGQGQQPQHF,TGTGCCAGCAGCGGACAGGGCCAGCAGCCCCAGCATTTT
few,TRBV10-3,TRBJ1-2,NA,CAISVGQGGGYTF,TGTGCCATCAGTGTTGGGCAGGGAGGTGGCTACACCTTC
few,TRBV6-1,TRBJ2-3,NA,CASSDGAGSTDTQYF,TGTGCCAGCAGTGATGGGGCGGGAAGCACAGATACGCAGTATTTT
NA,TRBV7-2,TRBJ1-2,TRBD1,CASSLGPWTGNGYTF,TGTGCCAGCAGCTTAGGCCCTTGGACAGGGAATGGCTACACCTTC
NA,TRBV9,TRBJ1-4,NA,CASSGLGESNEKLFF,TGTGCCAGCAGTGGTCTGGGAGAGTCTAATGAAAAACTGTTTTTT
NA,TRBV27,TRBJ2-5,TRBD2,CASSDLAGFAETQYF,TGTGCCAGCAGCGATCTAGCGGGGTTTGCAGAGACCCAGTACTTC
once,TRBV7-9,TRBJ1-1,NA,CASSLGPRENTEAFF,TGTGCCAGCAGCTTAGGGCCCCGGGAGAACACTGAAGCTTTCTTT
NA,TRBV6-5,TRBJ2-7,TRBD1,CASLRDSYYEQYF,TGTGCCAGCCTAAGGGACAGTTACTACGAGCAGTACTTC
once,TRBV7-2,TRBJ1-6,NA,CASSSQGNSPLHF,TGTGCCAGCAGCTCGCAGGGTAATTCACCCCTCCACTTT
NA,TRBV5-8,TRBJ1-3,NA,CASSRITGSLGNTIYF,TGTGCCAGCAGCCGAATCACAGGGTCCCTTGGAAACACCATATATTTT
NA,TRBV24-1,TRBJ2-5,TRBD2,CATSDRAGGPQTQYF,TGTGCCACCAGTGATCGAGCGGGGGGGCCCCAGACCCAGTACTTC
NA,TRBV13,TRBJ1-2,NA,CASSSYADGANYGYTF,TGTGCCAGCAGCTCATACGCCGACGGAGCTAACTATGGCTACACCTTC
NA,TRBV19,TRBJ2-7,NA,CASSTGGRQGKQYF,TGTGCCAGTAGTACCGGGGGGCGCCAGGGAAAGCAGTACTTC
NA,TRBV5-4,TRBJ2-2,TRBD2,CASSLAVLAGTGELFF,TGTGCCAGCAGCTTGGCCGTACTAGCGGGCACCGGGGAGCTGTTTTTT
NA,TRBV18,TRBJ1-1,NA,CASSSSGDTEAFF,TGTGCCAGCTCATCGTCAGGGGACACTGAAGCTTTCTTT
NA,TRBV28,TRBJ2-7,NA,CASSLVRASRAYEQYF,TGTGCCAGCAGTTTGGTACGGGCATCGCGGGCCTACGAGCAGTACTTC
NA,TRBV19,TRBJ2-5,NA,CASSTGGETQYF,TGTGCCAGTAGTACAGGGGGGGAGACCCAGTACTTC
NA,TRBV5-1,TRBJ2-5,TRBD2,CASSLLPSGGAGRETQYF,TGCGCCAGCAGCTTGTTGCCTAGCGGGGGGGCAGGGCGAGAGACCCAGTACTTC
NA,TRBV5-5,TRBJ2-7,NA,CASSLQSGETYEQYF,TGTGCCAGCAGCTTGCAGTCAGGGGAAACCTACGAGCAGTACTTC
NA,TRBV11-2,TRBJ1-3,NA,CASSWTRTGNTIYF,TGTGCCAGCAGTTGGACACGCACTGGAAACACCATATATTTT
NA,TRBV6-5,TRBJ1-2,TRBD1,CASGTGGVLYGYTF,TGTGCCAGCGGGACAGGGGGCGTTCTCTATGGCTACACCTTC
NA,TRBV30,TRBJ1-5,NA,CAWNGGNQPQHF,TGTGCCTGGAACGGAGGCAATCAGCCCCAGCATTTT
once,TRBV15,TRBJ2-5,TRBD2,CATSREFSGGETQYF,TGTGCCACCAGCAGAGAATTTAGCGGGGGAGAGACCCAGTACTTC
NA,TRBV5-4,TRBJ2-1,NA,CASRPDYAYNEQFF,TGTGCCAGCAGGCCGGACTATGCCTACAATGAGCAGTTCTTC
NA,TRBV7-3,TRBJ1-6,NA,CASSLRDGGSPLHF,TGTGCCAGCAGCTTACGGGACGGAGGGTCACCCCTCCACTTT
NA,TRBV5-1,TRBJ1-4,TRBD1,CASAADRGNEKLFF,TGCGCCAGCGCCGCGGACAGGGGGAATGAAAAACTGTTTTTT
NA,TRBV30,TRBJ2-6,NA,CAWKPTSSGANVLTF,TGTGCCTGGAAACCAACAAGCTCTGGGGCCAACGTCCTGACTTTC
NA,TRBV4-2,TRBJ1-5,NA,CASSQETGDQPQHF,TGTGCCAGCAGCCAAGAAACGGGGGATCAGCCCCAGCATTTT
NA,TRBV4-1,TRBJ2-2,TRBD1,CASSQDRGLDTGELFF,TGCGCCAGCAGCCAAGACAGGGGGCTGGACACCGGGGAGCTGTTTTTT
few,TRBV19,TRBJ1-2,NA,CASTGGQGSYGYTF,TGTGCCAGTACCGGTGGGCAGGGTAGCTATGGCTACACCTTC
NA,TRBV20-1,TRBJ2-7,TRBD2,CSAAGETQQYF,TGCAGTGCCGCGGGGGAGACCCAGCAGTACTTC
NA,TRBV9,TRBJ2-1,TRBD2,CASSDWRGSANEQFF,TGTGCCAGCAGCGATTGGCGGGGGAGCGCGAATGAGCAGTTCTTC
NA,TRBV7-2,TRBJ2-1,TRBD1,CASSLGTGGFLVAYNEQFF,TGTGCCAGCAGCTTGGGGACAGGGGGCTTTTTGGTTGCCTACAATGAGCAGTTCTTC
NA,TRBV6-5,TRBJ1-6,TRBD1,CASTPTGTNSPLHF,TGTGCCAGCACCCCGACAGGGACCAATTCACCCCTCCACTTT
NA,TRBV19,TRBJ1-4,NA,CASSTQQGAGQEKLFF,TGTGCCAGTAGTACCCAACAGGGAGCAGGTCAAGAAAAACTGTTTTTT
few,TRBV6-5,TRBJ2-5,TRBD2,CASSNGGAEETQYF,TGTGCCAGCTCTAACGGGGGGGCAGAAGAGACCCAGTACTTC